These 9 T cell receptor beta chains came from one sample sequenced in a study of STAT5B mutations in CD4+ large granular lymphocyte leukemia. Repertoires were generated with immunoSEQ multiplex PCR, while TCRdb's copy carries only in-frame clones and drops some. The sample yields around 9,000 clones, roughly 83% seen once. Material: PBMCs. The receptor set was obtained from a man aged 60 to 75 with CD4+ T-cell large granular lymphocyte leukemia.

The CDR3 loop reads CASSPAGAGGYTF. The DNA for the CDR3 is TGTGCCAGCAGCCCAGCAGGGGCCGGCGGCTACACCTTC. This chain uses TRBV5-4 with TRBJ1-2, with a tentative D call TRBD1 (6 bases). V shed 4 bases and J shed 8 bases, with 15 bases lying between them. The CDR3 has 13 residues. Germline V gene data show CDR1 as SGHNT and CDR2 as YYREEE (reference sequence).

This chain links TRBV5-1 with TRBJ1-5; a weak D match, TRBD1 (6 bases). This CDR3 spans 14 amino acids. Germline CDR1 reads SGHRS; CDR2 reads YFSETQ. Trimming took off 4 bases at V and 3 bases at J, with 11 bases between the two ends. The CDR3 nucleotides read TGCGCCAGCAGCCCCGGACAGAACAATCAGCCCCAGCATTTT. Encoded protein: CASSPGQNNQPQHF.

The chain carries TRBV7-2 and TRBJ2-1; D remains ambiguous. Germline V lookup: CDR1 SGHTA, CDR2 FQGNSA. The ends were cut back, 1 base at V and 0 bases at J, with 10 bases in the middle. The CDR3 totals 16 residues. The CDR3 sequence: CASSLGLRSSYNEQFF. The CDR3 DNA sequence: TGTGCCAGCAGCTTAGGCTTGCGGTCCTCCTACAATGAGCAGTTCTTC.

The gene calls are TRBV9 and TRBJ1-2; the D is unclear. The CDR3 has 14 amino acids. Between the trimmed V and J ends, which lost 3 bases and 9 bases, there was a span of 18 bases. Germline V gives CDR1 SGDLS, CDR2 YYNGEE. This CDR3 is CASSGDVPRSSYTF. DNA of the CDR3: TGTGCCAGCAGCGGAGACGTGCCTCGTTCGAGCTACACCTTC.

This rearrangement joins TRBV2 to TRBJ2-1, with TRBD1 identical over 10 bases. Germline values: CDR1 SNHLY, CDR2 FYNNEI. The CDR3 loop spans 15 amino acids. After removal of 4 bases from V and 8 bases from J, the junction contained 8 bases not matched to a gene. The CDR3 spells CASSGRQGAVDEQFF. In nucleotides, the CDR3 is TGTGCCAGCAGTGGAAGACAGGGGGCGGTGGATGAGCAGTTCTTC. The variable domain in full, completed from reference TRBV2 and TRBJ2-1, reads EPEVTQTPSHQVTQMGQEVILRCVPISNHLYFYWYRQILGQKVEFLVSFYNNEISEKSEIFDDQFSVERPDGSNFTLKIRSTKLEDSAMYFCASSGRQGAVDEQFFGPGTRLTVL.

The chain joins TRBV5-1 to TRBJ2-1; weak D call: TRBD2 (5 bases). The V gene's germline CDR1 is SGHRS and CDR2 YFSETQ. The CDR3 runs 17 residues. V lost 3 bases and J 8 bases, leaving 24 bases between the germline ends. The CDR3 coding sequence is TGCGCCAGCAGCTGGGGTCCCGCGGGCCTGAGGGTGGATGAGCAGTTCTTC. It translates to CASSWGPAGLRVDEQFF.

The J gene is TRBJ2-1, the V gene TRBV6-5; D gene ambiguous. CDR1 and CDR2 (germline): MNHEY, SVGAGI. V lost 0 bases, J lost 8 bases, and 5 bases lay in between. The CDR3 has 12 amino acids. CDR3 coding DNA: TGTGCCAGCAGTTACTCGGTCGATGAGCAGTTCTTC. Translation gives CASSYSVDEQFF.

Written as DNA, the CDR3 is TGTGCCAGCGGAGCTAGCGGATACACAGATACGCAGTATTTT. Its protein is CASGASGYTDTQYF. The chain is built from TRBV28 and TRBJ2-3; TRBD2 matches at 7 bases. This CDR3 spans 14 amino acids. V trimming: 8 bases; J trimming: 2 bases; junction bases outside the gene matches: 7. Germline V gene data show CDR1 as MDHEN and CDR2 as SYDVKM.

V is TRBV18 and J is TRBJ2-7; a weak D match, TRBD1 (7 bases). Looked up from germline, CDR1 is KGHSH and CDR2 is LQKENI. The CDR3 runs to 14 residues. Trimming removed 4 bases from V and 5 bases from J, with 15 bases in between. The DNA for the CDR3 is TGTGCCAGCTCACGATCCCAGGGGGGCAACGAGCAGTACTTC. The encoded protein is CASSRSQGGNEQYF. Supplemented by reference TRBV18 and TRBJ2-7, the full variable domain reads NAGVMQNPRHLVRRRGQEARLRCSPMKGHSHVYWYRQLPEEGLKFMVYLQKENIIDESGMPKERFSAEFPKEGPSILRIQQVVRGDSAAYFCASSRSQGGNEQYFGPGTRLTVT.